This TCR beta chain appears in the sequencing data of a study of cytomegalovirus exposure and HLA in healthy donors. Study-wide results and limits: The authors judged a highly shared variant cluster likely a sequencing artifact.

This clone was observed a single time. Its cognate antigen is unknown. This sample also contains other DNA sequences that code for the same CDR3. At collection, donors were nominally healthy, but unrecorded immune exposures were probable. The CDR3 loop spans 12 amino acids. V was clipped by 3 bases and J by 4 bases; unmatched bases: 0. Germline loops: CDR1 SGDLS, CDR2 YYNGEE. The primer mix had 60 Vbeta and 13 Jbeta primers. Produced via immunoSEQ multiplex PCR; TCRdb's table is partial and in-frame only. The sample holds about 140,000 clones; around 81% are singletons and the top ten take 2.5% to 3%. The clonotype comes from a male donor in good health and CMV-seronegative. The V and J genes are TRBV9 and TRBJ1-1; 7 bases agree with TRBD1. The source material was PBMCs. The CDR3 DNA sequence: TGTGCCAGCAGCGCAGGGGGCACTGAAGCTTTCTTT. It is translated as CASSAGGTEAFF.